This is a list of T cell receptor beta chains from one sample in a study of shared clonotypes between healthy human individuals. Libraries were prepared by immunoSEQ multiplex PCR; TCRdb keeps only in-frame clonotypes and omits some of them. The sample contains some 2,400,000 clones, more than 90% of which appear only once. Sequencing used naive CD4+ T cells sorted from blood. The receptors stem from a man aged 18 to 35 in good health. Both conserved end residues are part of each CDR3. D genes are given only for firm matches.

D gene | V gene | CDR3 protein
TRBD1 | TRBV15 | CATSPGGSSYEQYF
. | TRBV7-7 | CASSPRGRRDSNQPQHF
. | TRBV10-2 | CASSEGLTGSPLHF
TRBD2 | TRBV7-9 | CASSLGGTSGDNEQFF
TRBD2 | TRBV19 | CASIGGSSGANVLTF
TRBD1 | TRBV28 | CASSQLMDRGYEQYF
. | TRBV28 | CASTQGSLNTEAFF
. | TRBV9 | CASSADPGPLETQYF
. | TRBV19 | CASSRDGWNYEQYF
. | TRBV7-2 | CASSFGITDTQYF
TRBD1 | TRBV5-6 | CASSYYRGNSPLHF
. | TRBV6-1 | CASSVPGRINIQYF